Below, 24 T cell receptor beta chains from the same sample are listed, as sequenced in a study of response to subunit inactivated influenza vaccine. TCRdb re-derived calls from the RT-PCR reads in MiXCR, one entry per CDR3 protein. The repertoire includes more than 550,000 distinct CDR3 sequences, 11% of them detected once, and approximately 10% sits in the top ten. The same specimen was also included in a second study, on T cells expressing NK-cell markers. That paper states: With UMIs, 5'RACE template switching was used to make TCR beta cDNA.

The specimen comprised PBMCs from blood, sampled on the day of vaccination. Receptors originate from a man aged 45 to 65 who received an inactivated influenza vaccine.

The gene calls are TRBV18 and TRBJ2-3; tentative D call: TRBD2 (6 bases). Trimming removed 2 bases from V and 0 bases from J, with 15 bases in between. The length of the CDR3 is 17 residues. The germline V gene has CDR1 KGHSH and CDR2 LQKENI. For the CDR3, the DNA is TGTGCCAGCTCACCAAGGAGGGCGGGACCAAGCACAGATACGCAGTATTTT. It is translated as CASSPRRAGPSTDTQYF. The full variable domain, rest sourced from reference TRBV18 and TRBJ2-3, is NAGVMQNPRHLVRRRGQEARLRCSPMKGHSHVYWYRQLPEEGLKFMVYLQKENIIDESGMPKERFSAEFPKEGPSILRIQQVVRGDSAAYFCASSPRRAGPSTDTQYFGPGTRLTVL.

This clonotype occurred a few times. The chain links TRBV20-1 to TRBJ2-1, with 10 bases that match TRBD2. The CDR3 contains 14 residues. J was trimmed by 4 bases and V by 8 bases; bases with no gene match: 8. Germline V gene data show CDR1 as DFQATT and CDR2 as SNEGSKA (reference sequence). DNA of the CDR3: TGCAGTCCAAGCCCAGCGGGGGGGTACAATGAGCAGTTCTTC. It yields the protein CSPSPAGGYNEQFF.

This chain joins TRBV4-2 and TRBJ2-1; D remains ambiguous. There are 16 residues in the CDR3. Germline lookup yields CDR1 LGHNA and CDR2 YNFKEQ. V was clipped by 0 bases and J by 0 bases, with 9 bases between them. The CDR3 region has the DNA TGTGCCAGCAGCCAAGATTACTCCGACTCCTACAATGAGCAGTTCTTC. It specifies CASSQDYSDSYNEQFF.

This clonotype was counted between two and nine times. CDR3 in DNA: TGTGCCAGCAGCGGGACTAGCTGGAACGAGCAGTACTTC. Residues: CASSGTSWNEQYF. The chain couples TRBV7-9 to TRBJ2-7; TRBD2 matches at 9 bases. From germline, CDR1 is SEHNR and CDR2 FQNEAQ (reference sequence). V dropped 5 bases and J dropped 5; count of bases not matched to a gene: 4. The CDR3 contains 13 residues.

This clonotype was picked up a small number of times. As DNA, the CDR3 is TGTGCCAGCAGCTCCCGGGACAGGGGTAACATTCAGTACTTC. As protein: CASSSRDRGNIQYF. The chain has TRBV7-2 and TRBJ2-4, with 10 bases lining up with TRBD1. From germline, CDR1 is SGHTA and CDR2 FQGNSA. With 4 bases clipped from V and 7 bases from J, the junction kept 4 bases outside the gene matches. This CDR3 is built from 14 residues.

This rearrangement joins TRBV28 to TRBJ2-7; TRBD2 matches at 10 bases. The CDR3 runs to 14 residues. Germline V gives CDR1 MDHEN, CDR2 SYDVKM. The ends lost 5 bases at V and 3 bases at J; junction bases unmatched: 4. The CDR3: CASSLAGVNYEQYF. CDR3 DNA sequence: TGTGCCAGCAGTCTAGCGGGGGTAAACTACGAGCAGTACTTC.

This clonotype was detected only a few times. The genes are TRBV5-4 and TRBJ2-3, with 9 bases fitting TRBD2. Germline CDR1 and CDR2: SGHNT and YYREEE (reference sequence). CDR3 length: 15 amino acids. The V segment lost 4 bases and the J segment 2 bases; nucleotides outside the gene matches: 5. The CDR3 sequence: CASSAGGYPTDTQYF. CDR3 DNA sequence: TGTGCCAGCAGCGCGGGAGGGTACCCCACAGATACGCAGTATTTT.

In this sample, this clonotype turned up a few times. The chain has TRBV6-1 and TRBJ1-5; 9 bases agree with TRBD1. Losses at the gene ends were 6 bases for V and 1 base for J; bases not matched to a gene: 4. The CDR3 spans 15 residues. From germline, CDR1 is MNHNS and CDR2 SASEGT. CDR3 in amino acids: CASRDRGRSNQPQHF. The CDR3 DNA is TGTGCCAGCAGGGACAGGGGAAGGAGCAATCAGCCCCAGCATTTT.

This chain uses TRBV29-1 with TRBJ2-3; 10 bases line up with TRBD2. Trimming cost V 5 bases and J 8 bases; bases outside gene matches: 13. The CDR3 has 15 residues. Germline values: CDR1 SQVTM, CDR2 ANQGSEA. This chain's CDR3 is CSVTTELAGSGTQYF. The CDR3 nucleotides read TGCAGCGTTACAACCGAACTAGCGGGGAGTGGTACGCAGTATTTT.

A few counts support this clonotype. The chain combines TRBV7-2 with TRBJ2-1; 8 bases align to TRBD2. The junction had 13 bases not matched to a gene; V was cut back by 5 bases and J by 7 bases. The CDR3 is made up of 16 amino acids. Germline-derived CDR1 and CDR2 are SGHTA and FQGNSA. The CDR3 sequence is CASSTAGTRLRNEQFF. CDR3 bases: TGTGCCAGCAGCACGGCCGGGACTAGACTCAGGAATGAGCAGTTCTTC.

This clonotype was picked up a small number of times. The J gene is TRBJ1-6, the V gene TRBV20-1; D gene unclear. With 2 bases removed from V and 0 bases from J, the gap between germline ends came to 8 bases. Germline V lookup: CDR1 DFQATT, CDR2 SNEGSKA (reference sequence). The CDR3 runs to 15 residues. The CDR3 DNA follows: TGCAGTGCTAGACAGACAAGCTCCTATAATTCACCCCTCCACTTT. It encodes CSARQTSSYNSPLHF.

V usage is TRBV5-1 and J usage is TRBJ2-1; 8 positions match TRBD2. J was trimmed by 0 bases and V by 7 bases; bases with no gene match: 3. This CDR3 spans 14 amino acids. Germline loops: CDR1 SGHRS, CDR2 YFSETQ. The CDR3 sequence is CASGAGDSYNEQFF. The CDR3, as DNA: TGCGCCAGCGGAGCGGGAGACTCCTACAATGAGCAGTTCTTC.

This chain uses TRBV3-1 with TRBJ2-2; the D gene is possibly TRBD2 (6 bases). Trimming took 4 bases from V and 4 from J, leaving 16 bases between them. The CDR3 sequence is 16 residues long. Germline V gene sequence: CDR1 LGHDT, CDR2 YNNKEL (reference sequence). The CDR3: CASSPPQAGLTGELFF. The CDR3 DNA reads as TGTGCCAGCAGCCCCCCCCAAGCGGGCCTCACCGGGGAGCTGTTTTTT.

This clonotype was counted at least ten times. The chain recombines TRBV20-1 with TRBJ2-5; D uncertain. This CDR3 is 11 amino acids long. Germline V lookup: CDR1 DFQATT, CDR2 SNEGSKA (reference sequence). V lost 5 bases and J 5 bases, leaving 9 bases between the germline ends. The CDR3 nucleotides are TGCAGTGCTCGCCTTTGGGAGACCCAGTACTTC. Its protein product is CSARLWETQYF.

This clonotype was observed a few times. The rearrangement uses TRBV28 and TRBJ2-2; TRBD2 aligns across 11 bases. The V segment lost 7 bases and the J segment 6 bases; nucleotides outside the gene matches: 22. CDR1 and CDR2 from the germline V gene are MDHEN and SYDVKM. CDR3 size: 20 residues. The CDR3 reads CASNYVLWTSGRSVAGELFF. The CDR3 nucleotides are TGTGCCAGCAATTACGTTCTATGGACTAGCGGGCGGTCGGTGGCCGGGGAGCTGTTTTTT.

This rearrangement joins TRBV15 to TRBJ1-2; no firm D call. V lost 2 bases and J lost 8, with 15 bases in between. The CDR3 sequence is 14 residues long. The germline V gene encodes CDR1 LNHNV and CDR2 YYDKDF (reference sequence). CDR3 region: CATSRSWTDLGYTF. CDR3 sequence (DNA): TGTGCCACCAGCAGATCCTGGACCGACCTAGGCTACACCTTC.

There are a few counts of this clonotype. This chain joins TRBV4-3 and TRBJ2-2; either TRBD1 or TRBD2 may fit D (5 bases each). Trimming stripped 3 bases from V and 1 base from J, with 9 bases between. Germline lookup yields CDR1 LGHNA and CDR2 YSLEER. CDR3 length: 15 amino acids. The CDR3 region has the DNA TGCGCCAGCAGCCAGGACACTAGGAACACCGGGGAGCTGTTTTTT. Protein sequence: CASSQDTRNTGELFF.

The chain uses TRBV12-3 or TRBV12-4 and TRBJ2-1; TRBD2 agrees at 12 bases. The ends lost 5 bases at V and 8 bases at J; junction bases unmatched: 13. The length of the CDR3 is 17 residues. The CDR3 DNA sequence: TGTGCCAGCAGTCCATCTTCGTGGGCTAGCGGGAGGGATGAGCAGTTCTTC. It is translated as CASSPSSWASGRDEQFF.

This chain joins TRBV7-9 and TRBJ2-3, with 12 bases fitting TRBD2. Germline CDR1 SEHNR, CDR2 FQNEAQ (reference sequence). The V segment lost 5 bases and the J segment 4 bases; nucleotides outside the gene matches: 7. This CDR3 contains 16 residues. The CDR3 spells CASSMTSGSGSDTQYF. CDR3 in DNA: TGTGCCAGCAGCATGACTAGCGGGAGTGGGTCAGATACGCAGTATTTT.

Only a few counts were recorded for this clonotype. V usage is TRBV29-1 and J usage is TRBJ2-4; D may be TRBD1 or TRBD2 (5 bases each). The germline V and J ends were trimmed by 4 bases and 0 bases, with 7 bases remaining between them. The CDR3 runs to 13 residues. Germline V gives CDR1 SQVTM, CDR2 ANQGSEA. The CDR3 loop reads CSVGGRAKNIQYF. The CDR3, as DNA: TGCAGCGTTGGGGGGAGAGCCAAAAACATTCAGTACTTC.

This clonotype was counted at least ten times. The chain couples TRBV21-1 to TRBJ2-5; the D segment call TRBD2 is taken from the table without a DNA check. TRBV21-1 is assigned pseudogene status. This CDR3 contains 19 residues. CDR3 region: CASSECPKRASGRMETQYF. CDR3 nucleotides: TGTGCCAGCAGCGAATGCCCCAAAAGGGCTAGCGGGAGGATGGAGACCCAGTACTTC.

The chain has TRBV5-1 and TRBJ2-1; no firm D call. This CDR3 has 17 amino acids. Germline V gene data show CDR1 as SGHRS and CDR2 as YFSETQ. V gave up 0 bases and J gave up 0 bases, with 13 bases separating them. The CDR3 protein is CASSLASSRSSYNEQFF. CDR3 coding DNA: TGCGCCAGCAGCTTGGCGTCTTCCAGGAGCTCCTACAATGAGCAGTTCTTC.

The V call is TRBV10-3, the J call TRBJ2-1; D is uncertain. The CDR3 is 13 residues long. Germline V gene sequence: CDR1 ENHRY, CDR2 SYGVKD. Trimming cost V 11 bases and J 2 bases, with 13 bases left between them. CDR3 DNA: TGTGCCGTCCGACGGAAACCCTACAATGAGCAGTTCTTC. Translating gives CAVRRKPYNEQFF.

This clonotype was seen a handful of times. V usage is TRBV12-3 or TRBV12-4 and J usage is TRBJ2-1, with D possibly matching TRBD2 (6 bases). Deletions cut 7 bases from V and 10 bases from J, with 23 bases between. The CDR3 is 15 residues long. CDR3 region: CASTLLAPVDREQFF. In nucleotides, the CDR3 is TGTGCCAGCACCCTCCTAGCGCCTGTCGACCGAGAGCAGTTCTTC.